The 15 T cell receptor beta chains given below trace back to one sample, sequenced in a study of T cell responses to AZD1222 COVID-19 vaccine. The data were produced by immunoSEQ multiplex PCR, yet TCRdb's version contains in-frame clones alone and is incomplete. The table shows some 100,000 clones, with just over 90% occurring only once. The sample was peripheral blood, taken on day 0 of AZD1222 vaccination. These receptors all come from an adult in good health.

The CDR3 coding sequence is TGCGCCAGCAGCCGAGGGACAGGAGACTATGGCTACACCTTC. It translates to CASSRGTGDYGYTF. The chain uses TRBV5-1 and TRBJ1-2; 8 nucleotides align to TRBD1. Germline values: CDR1 SGHRS, CDR2 YFSETQ. The CDR3 has 14 amino acids. The V segment lost 4 bases and the J segment 3 bases; nucleotides outside the gene matches: 5. Full variable domain (remainder filled in from reference TRBV5-1 and TRBJ1-2): KAGVTQTPRYLIKTRGQQVTLSCSPISGHRSVSWYQQTPGQGLQFLFEYFSETQRNKGNFPGRFSGRQFSNSRSEMNVSTLELGDSALYLCASSRGTGDYGYTFGSGTRLTVV.

This rearrangement joins TRBV15 to TRBJ1-1; D uncertain. CDR3 length: 14 residues. Trimming stripped 0 bases from V and 5 bases from J, with 10 bases between. CDR1 and CDR2 from the germline V gene are LNHNV and YYDKDF (reference sequence). The CDR3 here is CATSRDKVRTEAFF. The CDR3 nucleotides are TGTGCCACCAGCAGAGATAAAGTGAGGACTGAAGCTTTCTTT.

This chain joins TRBV9 and TRBJ1-1, with D possibly being TRBD1 (6 bases). Looked up from germline, CDR1 is SGDLS and CDR2 is YYNGEE. V was clipped by 0 bases and J by 5 bases, with 14 bases between them. The CDR3 spans 15 residues. CDR3 sequence reads: CASSVGNRAGTEAFF. The CDR3 DNA follows: TGTGCCAGCAGCGTAGGGAACAGGGCGGGAACTGAAGCTTTCTTT.

The chain couples TRBV6-2 or TRBV6-3 to TRBJ2-2; no firm D call. Germline CDR1 is MNHEY and CDR2 is SVGEGT. V lost 2 bases, J lost 0 bases, and 10 bases lay in between. This CDR3 has 16 residues. The chain's CDR3 is CASSYHSGPNTGELFF. The CDR3 DNA is TGTGCCAGCAGTTACCACTCCGGGCCGAACACCGGGGAGCTGTTTTTT.

The chain employs TRBV6-4 and TRBJ1-1, with D uncertain. CDR1 is MRHNA and CDR2 is SNTAGT in the germline V gene. Deletions cut 3 bases from V and 9 bases from J, with 14 bases between. The CDR3 consists of 13 residues. CDR3 amino acids: CASSEFFSGKAFF. DNA for the CDR3: TGTGCCAGCAGTGAATTTTTCTCGGGTAAAGCTTTCTTT.

This chain connects TRBV9 to TRBJ1-2; 12 nucleotides match TRBD1. Losses at the gene ends were 4 bases for V and 4 bases for J; bases not matched to a gene: 17. The CDR3 totals 19 residues. CDR1 is SGDLS and CDR2 is YYNGEE in the germline V gene. This chain's CDR3 is CASSPGTGGREWWSYGYTF. In DNA form, the CDR3 reads TGTGCCAGCAGCCCCGGGACAGGGGGCAGGGAATGGTGGAGCTATGGCTACACCTTC. Full variable domain (rest looked up from reference TRBV9 and TRBJ1-2): DSGVTQTPKHLITATGQRVTLRCSPRSGDLSVYWYQQSLDQGLQFLIQYYNGEERAKGNILERFSAQQFPDLHSELNLSSLELGDSALYFCASSPGTGGREWWSYGYTFGSGTRLTVV.

The chain couples TRBV3-1 (or the pseudogene TRBV3-2) to TRBJ2-1, with 12 bases identical to TRBD2. The CDR3 has 15 residues. With V trimmed by 4 bases and J by 9 bases, 7 bases remained unmatched. CDR1 and CDR2 (germline): LGHDT, YNNKEL (reference sequence). In DNA form, the CDR3 reads TGTGCCAGCAGCCGGAGGACTAGCGGGGCGGCTGAGCAGTTCTTC. Protein sequence: CASSRRTSGAAEQFF.

The chain has TRBV18 and TRBJ1-1, with TRBD1 matching over 7 bases. Per the germline V gene, CDR1 is KGHSH and CDR2 is LQKENI. The CDR3 loop spans 15 amino acids. Unmatched junction bases numbered 12, after V lost 6 bases and J lost 5 bases. The CDR3 loop is CASSTQRQGQTEAFF. The CDR3 DNA reads TGTGCCAGCTCTACTCAACGACAGGGTCAGACTGAAGCTTTCTTT.

The chain is built from TRBV7-9 and TRBJ2-5; 8 bases map to TRBD2. This CDR3 has 15 amino acids. The V gene end was trimmed by 2 bases and the J gene end by 3 bases; junction bases not matched to a gene: 5. The germline gives CDR1 SEHNR, CDR2 FQNEAQ (reference sequence). The CDR3 coding sequence is TGTGCCAGCAGCTTAAAGCGGGGGTTGAAAGAGACCCAGTACTTC. Its protein is CASSLKRGLKETQYF.

V usage is TRBV6-2 or TRBV6-3 and J usage is TRBJ2-5; no definite D call. CDR3 size: 12 residues. Germline values: CDR1 MNHEY, CDR2 SVGEGT. Trimming took off 6 bases at V and 4 bases at J, with 9 bases between the two ends. The CDR3 is CASSHLGETQYF. The CDR3 DNA follows: TGTGCCAGCAGCCATTTGGGAGAGACCCAGTACTTC.

This sequence joins TRBV18 and TRBJ1-2, with D unclear. V lost 2 bases and J lost 8, with 15 bases in between. Germline loops: CDR1 KGHSH, CDR2 LQKENI. The length of the CDR3 is 14 residues. The CDR3 region has the DNA TGTGCCAGCTCACCAGAACACGGGGTTAGCGGCTACACCTTC. Its translation: CASSPEHGVSGYTF.

CDR3 residues: CASSYRPNEKLFF. CDR3 coding DNA: TGTGCCAGCAGTTACCGCCCGAATGAAAAACTGTTTTTT. This rearrangement joins TRBV6-2 or TRBV6-3 to TRBJ1-4; unclear D gene. The CDR3 consists of 13 residues. Germline loops: CDR1 MNHEY, CDR2 SVGEGT. V was clipped by 2 bases and J by 5 bases, with 6 bases between them.

The chain joins TRBV5-1 to TRBJ1-2; no firm D call. The germline V and J ends were trimmed by 1 base and 5 bases, with 18 bases remaining between them. This CDR3 contains 16 residues. Germline V CDR1 and CDR2: SGHRS, YFSETQ. The CDR3 spells CASSLSPGSGKYGYTF. Here the CDR3 DNA reads TGCGCCAGCAGCTTGTCTCCAGGATCGGGGAAATATGGCTACACCTTC.

This clone has more than one count but fewer than ten. This chain connects TRBV6-5 to TRBJ2-7; no clear D gene. The germline V gene has CDR1 MNHEY and CDR2 SVGAGI. Trimming shortened V by 0 bases and J by 3 bases, and 6 bases separated the two germline ends. The CDR3 consists of 13 residues. The CDR3: CASSYSSDYEQYF. For the CDR3, the DNA is TGTGCCAGCAGTTACTCATCCGACTACGAGCAGTACTTC.

The chain employs TRBV12-3 or TRBV12-4 and TRBJ1-1; D is possibly TRBD1 (6 bases). Trimming took 5 bases from V and 3 from J, leaving 10 bases between them. The CDR3 extends over 13 amino acids. In nucleotides, the CDR3 is TGTGCCAGCAGTCCCGGGACATACACTGAAGCTTTCTTT. This encodes CASSPGTYTEAFF.